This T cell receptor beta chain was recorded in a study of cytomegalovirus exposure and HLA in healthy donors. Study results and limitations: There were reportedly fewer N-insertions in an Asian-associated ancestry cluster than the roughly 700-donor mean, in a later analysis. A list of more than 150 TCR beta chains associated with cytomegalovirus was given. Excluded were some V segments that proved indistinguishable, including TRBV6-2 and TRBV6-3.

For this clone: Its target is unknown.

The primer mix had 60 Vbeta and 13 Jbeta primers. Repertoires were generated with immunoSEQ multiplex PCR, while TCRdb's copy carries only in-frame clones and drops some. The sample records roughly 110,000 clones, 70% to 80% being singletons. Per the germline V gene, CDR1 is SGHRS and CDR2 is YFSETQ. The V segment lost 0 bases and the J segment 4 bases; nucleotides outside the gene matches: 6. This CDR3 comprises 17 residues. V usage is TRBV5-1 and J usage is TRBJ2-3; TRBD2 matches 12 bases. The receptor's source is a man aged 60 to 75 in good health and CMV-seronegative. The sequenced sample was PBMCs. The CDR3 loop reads CASSLARASGGADTQYF. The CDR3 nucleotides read TGCGCCAGCAGCTTGGCCCGGGCTAGCGGGGGGGCAGATACGCAGTATTTT.